The clone carrying this TCR beta chain was observed a handful of times. Antigen: not known. The data derive from a study of blood T cells in healthy people across ages. The CDR3 contains 11 residues. The V end lost 5 bases, the J end lost 5 bases, and 7 bases lay between the germline ends. Germline V gives CDR1 SQVTM, CDR2 ANQGSEA. Study conclusions and caveats: Donor CMV infection status was unknown, possibly confounding age-related changes in expanded clonotypes. Relative to aged donors, long-lived donors carried more naive CD4+ cells and displayed higher diversity.

Roughly 9.2 milliliters of peripheral blood were drawn from each donor into EDTA-treated tubes. Through a sample-barcoded 5' primer and a J-beta primer mix, a second PCR was run for roughly 6 to 11 cycles. TCRdb re-derived calls from the 5' RACE reads in MiXCR, one entry per CDR3 protein. The table has almost 1 million distinct CDR3 sequences, roughly 51% seen once. V is TRBV29-1 and J is TRBJ2-1, with a tentative D call TRBD1 (5 bases). The sample consisted of blood. The clonotype was recovered from an older woman in good health. CDR3 sequence: CSVLGHNEQFF. Here the CDR3 DNA reads TGCAGCGTTTTGGGGCACAATGAGCAGTTCTTC.